This entry describes one T cell receptor beta chain. No antigen is known for it. This specimen comes from a study of OX40 agonist ivuxolimab in advanced cancers. Points from the study as a whole: Expanded clones belonging to CD8+ T cells outnumbered, on average, those of CD4+.

The length of the CDR3 is 16 residues. The V gene end was trimmed by 3 bases and the J gene end by 3 bases; junction bases not matched to a gene: 11. Germline V CDR1 and CDR2: SGHNT, YENEEA. Clones were read by immunoSEQ multiplex PCR, and TCRdb kept only the in-frame ones, dropping some. The sample contains approximately 38,000 clones, about 80% of which appear only once. The origin of this receptor is an adult with an advanced solid tumor such as melanoma, head and neck, liver or kidney cancer. The chain carries TRBV11-3 and TRBJ2-7, with 7 bases aligning to TRBD1. The specimen was CD4+ or CD8+ T cells sorted from blood, collected in a trial of the OX40 agonist ivuxolimab. CDR3 protein: CASSFPGQNSFYEQYF. DNA for the CDR3: TGTGCCAGCAGCTTCCCGGGACAGAACAGCTTCTACGAGCAGTACTTC.